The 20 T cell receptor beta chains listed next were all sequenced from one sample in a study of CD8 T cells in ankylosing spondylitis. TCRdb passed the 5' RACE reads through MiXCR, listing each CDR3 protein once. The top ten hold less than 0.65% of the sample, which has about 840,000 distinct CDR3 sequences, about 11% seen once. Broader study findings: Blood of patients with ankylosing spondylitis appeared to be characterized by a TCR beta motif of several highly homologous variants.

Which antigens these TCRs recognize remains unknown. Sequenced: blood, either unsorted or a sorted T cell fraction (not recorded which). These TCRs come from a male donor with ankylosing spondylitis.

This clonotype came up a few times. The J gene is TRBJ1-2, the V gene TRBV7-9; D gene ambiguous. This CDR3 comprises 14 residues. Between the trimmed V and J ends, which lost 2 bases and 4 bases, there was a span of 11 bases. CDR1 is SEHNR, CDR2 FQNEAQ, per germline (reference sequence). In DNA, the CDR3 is TGTGCCAGCAGCTTAATGAGGGAGAGCTATGGCTACACCTTC. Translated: CASSLMRESYGYTF.

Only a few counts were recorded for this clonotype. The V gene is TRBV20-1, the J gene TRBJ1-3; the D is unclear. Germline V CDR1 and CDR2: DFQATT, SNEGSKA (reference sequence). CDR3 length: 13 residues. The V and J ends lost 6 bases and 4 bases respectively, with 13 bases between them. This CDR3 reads CSAMLGLGNTIYF. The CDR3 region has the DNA TGCAGTGCCATGCTGGGGTTGGGAAACACCATATATTTT.

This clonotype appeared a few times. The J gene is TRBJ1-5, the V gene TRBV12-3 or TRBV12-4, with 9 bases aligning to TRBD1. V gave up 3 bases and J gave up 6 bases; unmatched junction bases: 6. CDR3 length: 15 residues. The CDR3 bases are TGTGCCAGCAGTTTCCGTGACAGGGGGGGTCAGCCCCAGCATTTT. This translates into CASSFRDRGGQPQHF.

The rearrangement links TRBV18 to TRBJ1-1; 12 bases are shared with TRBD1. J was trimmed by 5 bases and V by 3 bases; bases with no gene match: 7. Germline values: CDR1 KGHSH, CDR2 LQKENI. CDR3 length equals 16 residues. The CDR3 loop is CASSPGQGARWTEAFF. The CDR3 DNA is TGTGCCAGCTCACCGGGACAGGGGGCAAGGTGGACTGAAGCTTTCTTT.

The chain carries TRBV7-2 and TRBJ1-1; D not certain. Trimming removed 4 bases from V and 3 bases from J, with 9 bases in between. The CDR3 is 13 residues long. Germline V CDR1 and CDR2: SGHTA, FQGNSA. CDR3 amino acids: CASSSRRHTEAFF. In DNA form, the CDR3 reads TGTGCCAGCAGCTCCCGACGGCACACTGAAGCTTTCTTT.

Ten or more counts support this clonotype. CDR3 region: CASSLVLAGADTQYF. DNA of the CDR3: TGCGCCAGCAGCTTGGTACTAGCGGGAGCCGATACGCAGTATTTT. The rearrangement links TRBV5-1 to TRBJ2-3; 11 nucleotides match TRBD2. Per germline, CDR1 SGHRS and CDR2 YFSETQ. V was clipped by 0 bases and J by 6 bases; unmatched bases: 3. CDR3 length: 15 residues.

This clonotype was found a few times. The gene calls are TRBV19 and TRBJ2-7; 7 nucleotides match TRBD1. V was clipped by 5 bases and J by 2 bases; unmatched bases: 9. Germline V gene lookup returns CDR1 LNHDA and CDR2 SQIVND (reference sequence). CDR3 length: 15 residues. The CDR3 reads CASSLAFGQAYEQYF. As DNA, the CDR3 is TGTGCCAGTAGTTTGGCCTTCGGACAGGCCTACGAGCAGTACTTC. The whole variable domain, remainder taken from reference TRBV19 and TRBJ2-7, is DGGITQSPKYLFRKEGQNVTLSCEQNLNHDAMYWYRQDPGQGLRLIYYSQIVNDFQKGDIAEGYSVSREKKESFPLTVTSAQKNPTAFYLCASSLAFGQAYEQYFGPGTRLTVT.

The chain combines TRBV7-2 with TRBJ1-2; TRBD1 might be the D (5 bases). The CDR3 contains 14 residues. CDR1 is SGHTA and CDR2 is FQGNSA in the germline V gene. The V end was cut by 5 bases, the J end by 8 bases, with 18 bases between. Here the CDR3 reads CASSLTSGTIGYTF. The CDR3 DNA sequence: TGTGCCAGCAGCCTGACATCCGGGACGATCGGCTACACCTTC.

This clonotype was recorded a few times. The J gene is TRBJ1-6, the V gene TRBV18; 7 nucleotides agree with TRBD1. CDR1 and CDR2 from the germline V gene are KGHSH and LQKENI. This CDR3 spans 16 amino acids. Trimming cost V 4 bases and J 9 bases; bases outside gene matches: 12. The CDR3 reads CASSLPTDRRSSPLHF. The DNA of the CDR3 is TGTGCCAGCTCACTTCCAACGGACAGGCGTTCTTCACCCCTCCACTTT.

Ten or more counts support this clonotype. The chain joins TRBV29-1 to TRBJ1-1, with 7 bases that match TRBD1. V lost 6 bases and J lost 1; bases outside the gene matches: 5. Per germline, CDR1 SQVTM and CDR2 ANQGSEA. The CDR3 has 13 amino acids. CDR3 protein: CSVADRANTEAFF. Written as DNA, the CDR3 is TGCAGCGTCGCTGACAGGGCGAACACTGAAGCTTTCTTT.

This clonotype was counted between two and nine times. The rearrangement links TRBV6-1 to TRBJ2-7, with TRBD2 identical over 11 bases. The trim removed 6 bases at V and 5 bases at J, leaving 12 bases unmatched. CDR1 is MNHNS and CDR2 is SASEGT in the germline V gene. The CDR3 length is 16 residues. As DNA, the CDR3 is TGTGCCAGCAGCCGATTTAGCGGGAGGGCTCTAGACGAGCAGTACTTC. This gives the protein CASSRFSGRALDEQYF.

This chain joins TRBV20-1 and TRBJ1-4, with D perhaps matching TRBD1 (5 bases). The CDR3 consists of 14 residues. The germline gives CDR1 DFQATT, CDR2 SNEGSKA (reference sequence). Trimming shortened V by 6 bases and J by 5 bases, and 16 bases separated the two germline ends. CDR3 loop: CSAREESLNEKLFF. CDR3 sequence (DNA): TGCAGTGCCAGGGAAGAGAGCCTAAATGAAAAACTGTTTTTT.

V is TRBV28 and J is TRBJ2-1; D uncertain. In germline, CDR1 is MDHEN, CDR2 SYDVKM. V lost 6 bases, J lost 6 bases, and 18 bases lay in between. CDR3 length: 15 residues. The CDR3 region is CASSPAFTVGNEQFF. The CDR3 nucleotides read TGTGCCAGCAGCCCCGCGTTCACAGTAGGCAATGAGCAGTTCTTC.

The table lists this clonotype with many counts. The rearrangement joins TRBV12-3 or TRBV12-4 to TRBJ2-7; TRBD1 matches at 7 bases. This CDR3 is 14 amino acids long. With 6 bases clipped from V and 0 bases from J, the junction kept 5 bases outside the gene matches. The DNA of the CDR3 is TGTGCCAGCAGCCGACAGGGAAACTCCTACGAGCAGTACTTC. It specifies CASSRQGNSYEQYF.

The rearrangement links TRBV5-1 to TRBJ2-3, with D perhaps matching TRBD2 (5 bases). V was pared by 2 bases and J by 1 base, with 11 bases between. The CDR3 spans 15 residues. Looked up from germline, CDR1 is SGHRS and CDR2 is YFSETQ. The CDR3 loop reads CASSFLALGTDTQYF. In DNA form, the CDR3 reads TGCGCCAGCAGCTTCCTAGCCCTCGGCACAGATACGCAGTATTTT. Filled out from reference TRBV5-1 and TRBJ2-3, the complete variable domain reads KAGVTQTPRYLIKTRGQQVTLSCSPISGHRSVSWYQQTPGQGLQFLFEYFSETQRNKGNFPGRFSGRQFSNSRSEMNVSTLELGDSALYLCASSFLALGTDTQYFGPGTRLTVL.

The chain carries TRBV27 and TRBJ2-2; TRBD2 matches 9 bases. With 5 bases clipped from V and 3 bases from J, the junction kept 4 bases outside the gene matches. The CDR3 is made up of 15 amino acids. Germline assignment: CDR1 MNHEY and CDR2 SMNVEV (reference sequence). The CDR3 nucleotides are TGTGCCAGCAGTCCCGGACTAGCGTACACCGGGGAGCTGTTTTTT. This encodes CASSPGLAYTGELFF.

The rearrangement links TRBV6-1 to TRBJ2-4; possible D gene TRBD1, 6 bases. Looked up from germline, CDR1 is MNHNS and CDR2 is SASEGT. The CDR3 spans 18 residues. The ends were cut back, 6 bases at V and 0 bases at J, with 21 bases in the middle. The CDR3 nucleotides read TGTGCCAGCAGGAGGGGGTTGGTGCAGGTAGTAGCCAAAAACATTCAGTACTTC. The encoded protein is CASRRGLVQVVAKNIQYF.

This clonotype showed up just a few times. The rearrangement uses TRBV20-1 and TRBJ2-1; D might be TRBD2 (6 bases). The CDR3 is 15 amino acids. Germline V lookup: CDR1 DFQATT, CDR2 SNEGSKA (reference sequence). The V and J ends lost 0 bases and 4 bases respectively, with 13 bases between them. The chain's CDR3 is CSARDRRGLYNEQFF. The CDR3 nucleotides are TGCAGTGCTAGAGATCGGCGGGGTCTTTACAATGAGCAGTTCTTC.

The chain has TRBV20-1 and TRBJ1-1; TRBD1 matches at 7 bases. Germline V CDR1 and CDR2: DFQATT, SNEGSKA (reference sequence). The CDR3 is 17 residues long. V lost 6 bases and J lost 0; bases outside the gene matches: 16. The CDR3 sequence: CSASLMIPGQMNTEAFF. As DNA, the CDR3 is TGCAGTGCGTCTCTTATGATTCCGGGACAGATGAACACTGAAGCTTTCTTT.

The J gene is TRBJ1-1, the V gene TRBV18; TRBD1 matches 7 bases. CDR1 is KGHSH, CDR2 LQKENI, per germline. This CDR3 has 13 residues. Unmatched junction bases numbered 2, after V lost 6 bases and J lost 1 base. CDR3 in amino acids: CASSGQKNTEAFF. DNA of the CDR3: TGTGCCAGCTCGGGACAGAAGAACACTGAAGCTTTCTTT.